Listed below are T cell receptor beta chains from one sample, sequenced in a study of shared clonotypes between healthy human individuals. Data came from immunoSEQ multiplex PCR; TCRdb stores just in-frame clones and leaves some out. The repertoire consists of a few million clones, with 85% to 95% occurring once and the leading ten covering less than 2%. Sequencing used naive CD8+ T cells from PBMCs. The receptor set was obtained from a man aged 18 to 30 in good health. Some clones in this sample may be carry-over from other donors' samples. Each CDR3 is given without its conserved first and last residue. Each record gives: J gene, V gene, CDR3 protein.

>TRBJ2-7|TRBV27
ASSLSGSHEQY
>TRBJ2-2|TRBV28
ASTQPGGWVTGELF
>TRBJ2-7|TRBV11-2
ASSLTGSHGDEQY
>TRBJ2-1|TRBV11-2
ASTTRSGRAPKQF
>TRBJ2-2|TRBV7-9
ASSFPHSDRSNTGELF
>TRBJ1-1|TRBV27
ASSLFMNTEAF
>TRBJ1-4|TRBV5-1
ASSLGERATNEKLF
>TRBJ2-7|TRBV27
ASTTSGQGTYEQY
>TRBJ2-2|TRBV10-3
AISTQGGQVVFGELF
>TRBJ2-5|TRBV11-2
ASSLSPTGELTQETQY
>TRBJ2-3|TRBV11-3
ASSSLISGTDTQY
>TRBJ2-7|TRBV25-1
ASSDPRRGGSTYEQY
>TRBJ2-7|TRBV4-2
ASSHLLGYEQY
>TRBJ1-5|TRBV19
ASSPGHPNQPQH
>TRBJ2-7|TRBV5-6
ASSLGLQYYEQY
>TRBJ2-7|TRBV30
AWRVQGSYEQY
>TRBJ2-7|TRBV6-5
ASSYGLAGGVYEQY
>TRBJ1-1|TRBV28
ASSSGANTEAF
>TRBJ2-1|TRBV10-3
AISEPASHEQF
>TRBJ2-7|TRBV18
ASSLSYEQY
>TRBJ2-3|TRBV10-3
AISDSVKTDTQY
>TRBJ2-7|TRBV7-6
ASSLALGYEQY
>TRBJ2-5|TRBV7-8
ASSFRGRYQETQY
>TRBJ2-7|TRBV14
ASSPLEDRGPEQY
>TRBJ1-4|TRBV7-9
ASTVTTNEKLF
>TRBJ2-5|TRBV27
ASSFLNSRETQY
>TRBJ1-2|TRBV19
ASRLRQATGGYT
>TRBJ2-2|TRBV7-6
ASSLARANTGELF
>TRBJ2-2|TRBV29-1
SAGPGQGLAGELF
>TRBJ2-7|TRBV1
TSSQDSWPGLAALSSYEQY
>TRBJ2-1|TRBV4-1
ASSQRWRTESSYNEQF
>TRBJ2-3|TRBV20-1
SARTDTQY
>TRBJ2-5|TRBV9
ASSSRGPGRGAETQY
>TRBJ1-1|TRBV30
AWSLNRGTEAF
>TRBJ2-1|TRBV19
ASSIVSWLNPSSEQF
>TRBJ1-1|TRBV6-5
ASSYGPRGGTEAF
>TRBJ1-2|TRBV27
ASSGALSYGYT